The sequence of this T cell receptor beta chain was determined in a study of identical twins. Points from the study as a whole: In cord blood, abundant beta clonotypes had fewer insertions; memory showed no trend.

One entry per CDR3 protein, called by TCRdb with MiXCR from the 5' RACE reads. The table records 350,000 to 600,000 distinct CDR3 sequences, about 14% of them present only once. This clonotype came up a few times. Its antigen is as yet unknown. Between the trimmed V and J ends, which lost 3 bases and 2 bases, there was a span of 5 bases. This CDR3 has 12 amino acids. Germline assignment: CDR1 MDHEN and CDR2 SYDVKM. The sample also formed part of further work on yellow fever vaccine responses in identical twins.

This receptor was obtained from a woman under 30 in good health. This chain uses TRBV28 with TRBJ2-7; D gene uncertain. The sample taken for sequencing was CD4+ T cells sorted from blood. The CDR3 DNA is TGTGCCAGCAGTTTCGTTACCTACGAGCAGTACTTC. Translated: CASSFVTYEQYF.